This T cell receptor beta chain was documented in a study of identical twins' blood T cells (dated by TCRdb to about 2013). As for the study more broadly: The approximately 12 libraries, six for the alpha chain and six for the beta chain, together yielded about 52 million Illumina reads. The study compared TCR alpha and beta chain repertoires of three pairs of monozygous twins using next-generation sequencing to assess genetic influence on repertoire formation.

A few counts support this clonotype. It has no known antigen specificity. Base quality data are lacking; no much larger clone is found one base away. CDR3 length: 17 amino acids, cysteine to phenylalanine. The sequence is cut down to CDR3 DNA, 51 bases in frame from base 1. The germline V gene yields SNHLY for CDR1 and FYNNEI for CDR2. Compared with germline, V lacks 6 bases and J lacks 2 bases; bases without a gene match: 11. Six healthy women forming three monozygous twin pairs were used as donors. All three twin pairs had been raised together and were thought likely to have encountered the same vaccines and infectious agents. RNA was isolated from peripheral blood mononuclear cells and used to prepare TCR cDNA libraries. The paper as a whole reports these results and caveats: Because the twins were reared together, environmental influences could not be ruled out as the explanation for twin similarity. The count of CDR3 clonotypes shared by two donors depended mainly on the product of the two donors' cloneset sizes, and twins did not clearly depart from this trend. Validation by independent studies was stated to be required for the proposed role of the TCRalpha J segment in MHC recognition during thymic selection. Among the most abundant TCRbeta clonotypes, every donor shared more CDR3 sequences with her own twin than with unrelated donors. V gene usage was reported to be markedly more similar within twin pairs than between unrelated donors, even among non-selected out-of-frame TCRbeta clonotypes.

The method behind the library was 5' RACE. For sequencing, an Illumina Genome Analyzer IIx was employed. The RNA-based TCR cDNA libraries were made using a previously described protocol that was modified in several ways. To prevent cross-contamination, barcodes specific to each sample were added to both ends of every TCR cDNA library during cDNA synthesis and amplification. For the original study's pipeline: Between about 95,000 and nearly 500,000 clonotypes were identified per individual, with roughly 2.2 to 3.6 million CDR3-containing reads per library. After reads with improper barcode index combinations were thrown out, a cloneset for each library was built using the MiTCR software. While assembling CDR3 clonotypes, MiTCR filtered or rescued low-quality reads and corrected PCR and sequencing errors. Artificial out-of-frame clonotypes were mapped to in-frame sequences, with one indel allowed in the CDR3, and then removed. To measure how similar V and J gene usage was between donors, Jensen-Shannon divergence was divided by mean entropy. Using fastp at Q25 and MiXCR, TCRdb reprocessed the public reads and kept productive beta chains. CDR3 protein duplicates are merged, each entry listing the most common genes and DNA. The V and J calls and clone size are TCRdb's, not the authors'. The sample table contains 400,000 or so distinct CDR3 sequences; only one count was recorded for about 28% of them. The top ten clonotypes cover about 6.1% of the sample.

Rearrangement joined TRBV2 to TRBJ1-1, with 11 bases aligning to TRBD1. Specimen: PBMCs. The sequence was collected from a woman aged 18 to 55 in good health. The CDR3 reads CASRERTGGLGNTEAFF. The nucleotide sequence reads TGTGCCAGCAGGGAGAGGACAGGGGGCCTGGGAAACACTGAAGCTTTCTTT.